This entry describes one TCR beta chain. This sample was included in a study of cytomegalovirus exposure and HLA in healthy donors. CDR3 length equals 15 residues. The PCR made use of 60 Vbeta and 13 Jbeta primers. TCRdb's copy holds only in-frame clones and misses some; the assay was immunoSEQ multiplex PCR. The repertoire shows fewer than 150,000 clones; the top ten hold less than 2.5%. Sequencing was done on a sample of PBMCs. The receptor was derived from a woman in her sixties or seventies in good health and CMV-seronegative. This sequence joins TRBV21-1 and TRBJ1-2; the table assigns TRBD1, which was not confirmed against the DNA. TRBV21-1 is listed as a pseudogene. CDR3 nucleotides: TGTGCCAGCAGCGACAAGATACAGGTACACTATGGCTACACCTTC. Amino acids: CASSDKIQVHYGYTF.